The present T cell receptor beta chain was sequenced within a study of blood T cell repertoires in COVID-19. Study at large: Samples representing acute and convalescent COVID-19 were sourced from the United States, Italy and Spain. The analysed material was cDNA or gDNA that came from T cells, B-cell-depleted T cells, or PBMCs.

In germline, CDR1 is SGHNT, CDR2 YYREEE (reference sequence). CDR3 length equals 15 residues. The V gene lost 0 bases and the J gene lost 7 bases, with 16 bases spanning the gap. The table came from immunoSEQ multiplex PCR; TCRdb's copy has only in-frame clones and leaves some out. The sample comprises 190,000 or so clones, about 89% of which are singletons, and approximately 2.7% rests with the top ten. The chain links TRBV5-4 to TRBJ1-2; a weak D match, TRBD1 (5 bases). Material: peripheral blood. This receptor was obtained from a man aged 35 to 55 with active or convalescent COVID-19. CDR3 protein: CASSLGGARYGGYTF. The CDR3 coding sequence is TGTGCCAGCAGCTTGGGCGGGGCCCGCTACGGTGGCTACACCTTC.